This TCR beta chain was captured by sequencing in a study of Ad26.COV2.S vaccination and SARS-CoV-2 variants. Notes on the study in general: Vaccine recipients and placebo recipients showed similar non-spike TCR breadth.

The germline V gene has CDR1 ENHRY and CDR2 SYGVKD. CDR3 length: 16 residues. The J segment lost 6 bases and the V segment lost 4 bases, leaving 7 bases of the junction unmatched. Assay used: immunoSEQ multiplex PCR; TCRdb lists only in-frame clones, some missing. In the table there are about 400,000 clones, approximately 91% of which are singletons. As for treatment: some 20 received Ad26.COV2.S at low or high dose, single or two shots; about five received placebo; per-sample allocation not given. Specimens were obtained on day 63 following the first vaccine or placebo injection. Details on this clone: Its antigen is still unknown.

The specimen was peripheral blood, collected in a trial of Ad26.COV2.S vaccine versus placebo. The origin of this receptor is a person aged 18 to 65 who received the Ad26.COV2.S COVID-19 vaccine or a placebo. The rearrangement joins TRBV10-3 to TRBJ2-1, with 12 positions matching TRBD2. CDR3 sequence (DNA): TGTGCCATCAGTGTGGCTAGCGGGGGGGAAGGCAATGAGCAGTTCTTC. Protein: CAISVASGGEGNEQFF.